This T cell receptor beta chain was sequenced in a study of metastatic and nonmetastatic thyroid tumors. TCRdb re-clonotyped the PCR reads via MiXCR. This sample has tens of thousands of clones, with about 20% found just once. Every patient underwent thyroid surgery untreated. The CDR3 contains 15 residues. The germline V gene encodes CDR1 SGHTA and CDR2 FQGTGA. With 4 bases removed from V and 2 bases from J, the gap between germline ends came to 14 bases. Sequenced sample: adjacent normal tissue. V is TRBV7-3 and J is TRBJ2-5; possible D gene TRBD1, 6 bases. The clonotype comes from a female donor with papillary thyroid cancer or a benign thyroid nodule (not recorded which). Some clones in this sample may be carry-over from other donors' samples. Here the CDR3 reads CASSSRAGEQETQYF. The CDR3 DNA is TGTGCCAGCAGCTCCAGGGCAGGGGAACAAGAGACCCAGTACTTC.